This is a list of T cell receptor beta chains from one sample in a study of blood T cell repertoires in COVID-19. Generated by immunoSEQ multiplex PCR, the TCRdb table keeps only in-frame clones and is missing some. The table lists 45,000 or so clones, nearly 80% of them singletons. The sequenced sample was peripheral blood. These receptors were obtained from a man in his 70s with acute or convalescent COVID-19. Each CDR3 is given with its conserved first and last residue. Fields, in order: clone size, D gene, V gene, J gene, CDR3 DNA, CDR3 protein. A D gene is named only where the DNA matches it firmly. Not all rows give a size; the values are once, few, many and, for expanded clones, a class.

abundance: -
d_gene: -
v_gene: TRBV6-5
j_gene: TRBJ1-1
CDR3nt: TGTGCCAGCAGTTTATCCAGTCTGATTGTGAACACTGAAGCTTTCTTT
CDR3aa: CASSLSSLIVNTEAFF

abundance: -
d_gene: -
v_gene: TRBV5-1
j_gene: TRBJ1-6
CDR3nt: TGCGCCAGCAGCCCCCCCGGGACAAATAATTCACCCCTCCACTTT
CDR3aa: CASSPPGTNNSPLHF

abundance: -
d_gene: -
v_gene: TRBV27
j_gene: TRBJ2-2
CDR3nt: TGTGCCAGCAGTTCCGAACTGGCCAGGGGAAGGTCCGGGGAGCTGTTTTTT
CDR3aa: CASSSELARGRSGELFF

abundance: -
d_gene: -
v_gene: TRBV24-1
j_gene: TRBJ1-2
CDR3nt: TGTGCCACCAGTGACCCCAGGGAGGACTATGGCTACACCTTC
CDR3aa: CATSDPREDYGYTF

abundance: -
d_gene: TRBD1
v_gene: TRBV28
j_gene: TRBJ1-2
CDR3nt: TGTGCCAGCAGTACGCCCGGGACAGGGGGATATGGCTACACCTTC
CDR3aa: CASSTPGTGGYGYTF

abundance: -
d_gene: -
v_gene: TRBV7-2
j_gene: TRBJ2-2
CDR3nt: TGTGCCAGCAGCTTCTCCCCCGGGGAGCTGTTTTTT
CDR3aa: CASSFSPGELFF

abundance: -
d_gene: -
v_gene: TRBV7-9
j_gene: TRBJ1-1
CDR3nt: TGTGCCAGCAGCCCGGGGGGCAGGGCTGGCACTGAAGCTTTCTTT
CDR3aa: CASSPGGRAGTEAFF

abundance: few
d_gene: TRBD1
v_gene: TRBV27
j_gene: TRBJ1-6
CDR3nt: TGTGCCAGCAGCCTGAACAGGGGCCCGAGCTCCTATAATTCACCCCTCCACTTT
CDR3aa: CASSLNRGPSSYNSPLHF

abundance: -
d_gene: TRBD1
v_gene: TRBV5-6
j_gene: TRBJ1-2
CDR3nt: TGTGCCAGCAGCCCTAATGCCCCCAGGGGGCTTAACTATGGCTACACCTTC
CDR3aa: CASSPNAPRGLNYGYTF

abundance: -
d_gene: -
v_gene: TRBV28
j_gene: TRBJ1-1
CDR3nt: TGTGCCAGCAGTTTTTCCGGGAGAAATCTAATGAACACTGAAGCTTTCTTT
CDR3aa: CASSFSGRNLMNTEAFF

abundance: -
d_gene: -
v_gene: TRBV24-1
j_gene: TRBJ2-2
CDR3nt: TGTGCCACCAGTTCCAGGACAAACACCGGGGAGCTGTTTTTT
CDR3aa: CATSSRTNTGELFF

abundance: once
d_gene: TRBD1
v_gene: TRBV24-1
j_gene: TRBJ2-1
CDR3nt: TGTGCCACCAGTGAGCCAGGGGGCTATGAGCAGTTCTTC
CDR3aa: CATSEPGGYEQFF

abundance: -
d_gene: -
v_gene: TRBV4-3
j_gene: TRBJ1-1
CDR3nt: TGCGCCAGCAGCCAGGGGGGGTCAGTGAGGGGGAACACTGAAGCTTTCTTT
CDR3aa: CASSQGGSVRGNTEAFF

abundance: once
d_gene: TRBD2
v_gene: TRBV4-2
j_gene: TRBJ2-7
CDR3nt: TGTGCCAGCAGCCAAGCAGCGGGGGGCGGGTACGAGCAGTACTTC
CDR3aa: CASSQAAGGGYEQYF

abundance: -
d_gene: TRBD1
v_gene: TRBV4-2
j_gene: TRBJ1-4
CDR3nt: TGTGCCAGCAGCCCGATGGACAGGGGCGGGGAAAAACTGTTTTTT
CDR3aa: CASSPMDRGGEKLFF

abundance: once
d_gene: TRBD1
v_gene: TRBV6-5
j_gene: TRBJ1-2
CDR3nt: TGTGCCAGCAGCTTGACAGGGGGCTATGGCTACACCTTC
CDR3aa: CASSLTGGYGYTF

abundance: -
d_gene: TRBD2
v_gene: TRBV4-2
j_gene: TRBJ2-3
CDR3nt: TGTGCCAGCAGCCATAGCGGGGGGGGAGGAGATACGCAGTATTTT
CDR3aa: CASSHSGGGGDTQYF

abundance: few
d_gene: TRBD1
v_gene: TRBV7-9
j_gene: TRBJ1-2
CDR3nt: TGTGCCAGCAGCTTCAGTTCCCAGGGGGATGATGGCTACACCTTC
CDR3aa: CASSFSSQGDDGYTF

abundance: -
d_gene: TRBD1
v_gene: TRBV29-1
j_gene: TRBJ2-1
CDR3nt: TGCAGCGTAGGGACAGGCCGCTCCTACAATGAGCAGTTCTTC
CDR3aa: CSVGTGRSYNEQFF

abundance: -
d_gene: TRBD2
v_gene: TRBV19
j_gene: TRBJ2-5
CDR3nt: TGTGCCAGTACCAGGACTAGCGGGGGTTTGTACGAGACCCAGTACTTC
CDR3aa: CASTRTSGGLYETQYF

abundance: once
d_gene: -
v_gene: TRBV10-1
j_gene: TRBJ1-2
CDR3nt: TGCGCCAGCAGTGAGAGCGGCAGGCCATCCTCCTCTACCTTC
CDR3aa: CASSESGRPSSSTF

abundance: -
d_gene: -
v_gene: TRBV4-1
j_gene: TRBJ2-7
CDR3nt: TGCGCCAGCAGCCAAGAGGGGAGGGGGGCATACGAGCAGTACTTC
CDR3aa: CASSQEGRGAYEQYF

abundance: -
d_gene: -
v_gene: TRBV4-1
j_gene: TRBJ2-3
CDR3nt: TGCGCCAGCAGCCAAGAAGTGGGGCCGCAGTATTTT
CDR3aa: CASSQEVGPQYF

abundance: -
d_gene: TRBD1
v_gene: TRBV6-5
j_gene: TRBJ2-7
CDR3nt: TGTGCCAGCAGCCCCGGGACAGGGGGTAATCGTCAGTACTTC
CDR3aa: CASSPGTGGNRQYF

abundance: -
d_gene: -
v_gene: TRBV9
j_gene: TRBJ2-7
CDR3nt: TGTGCCAGCAGCGCCGACGGGTCAGGGGTCTCCGAGCAGTACTTC
CDR3aa: CASSADGSGVSEQYF

abundance: -
d_gene: TRBD1
v_gene: TRBV9
j_gene: TRBJ1-5
CDR3nt: TGTGCCAGCAGCGCAGGGGGCCGGAATCAGCCCCAGCATTTT
CDR3aa: CASSAGGRNQPQHF

abundance: -
d_gene: TRBD1
v_gene: TRBV6-2/TRBV6-3
j_gene: TRBJ1-5
CDR3nt: TGTGCCAGCAGTCTCCGGACAGGGATGGAGGATCAGCCCCAGCGTTTT
CDR3aa: CASSLRTGMEDQPQRF

abundance: few
d_gene: -
v_gene: TRBV3-1/TRBV3-2
j_gene: TRBJ1-5
CDR3nt: TGTGCCAGCAGCCAAGGCCAGTCCAATCAGCCCCAGCATTTT
CDR3aa: CASSQGQSNQPQHF

abundance: -
d_gene: -
v_gene: TRBV5-1
j_gene: TRBJ2-2
CDR3nt: TGCGCCAGCAGCTCGCCCGGGGCCGGGGAGCTGTTTTTT
CDR3aa: CASSSPGAGELFF

abundance: -
d_gene: TRBD1
v_gene: TRBV11-3
j_gene: TRBJ2-2
CDR3nt: TGTGCCAGCAGCTCGGGACAGGGTGACACCGGGGAGCTGTTTTTT
CDR3aa: CASSSGQGDTGELFF

abundance: -
d_gene: TRBD1
v_gene: TRBV28
j_gene: TRBJ1-2
CDR3nt: TGTGCCAGCAGTAAACAGGGGGCTGGCTACACCTTC
CDR3aa: CASSKQGAGYTF